This T cell receptor (beta chain) stems from a study of neoadjuvant anti-PD-1 for oral cavity cancer. The overall study: Patients without progression got a fourth dose around day 43. Study-wide findings and caveats: Non-responders to neoadjuvant nivolumab had significantly more clonal PBMC T cells than responders.

The CDR3 has 18 residues. In germline, CDR1 is LNHDA, CDR2 SQIVND (reference sequence). J was trimmed by 6 bases and V by 7 bases; bases with no gene match: 20. Clones were sequenced by immunoSEQ multiplex PCR, and TCRdb holds only the in-frame ones, with some missing. The data hold over 10,000 clones, with 50% to 75% observed a single time. These oral cavity squamous cell carcinomas were HPV-negative and locally advanced. PBMCs were not maintained or expanded in culture before analysis. For this clone: Its antigen is unknown.

The genes are TRBV19 and TRBJ2-3; 9 nucleotides line up with TRBD2. The receptor's source is a person aged 40 to 85 with oral cavity squamous cell carcinoma. The sample was PBMCs, taken before nivolumab (anti-PD-1) treatment. CDR3 sequence reads: CASKEIGRRGRASDTQYF. The DNA of the CDR3 is TGTGCCAGTAAGGAGATTGGGCGGCGCGGGAGGGCCAGTGATACGCAGTATTTT.